The 16 T cell receptor beta chains listed next were all sequenced from one sample in a study of cytomegalovirus exposure and HLA in healthy donors. Clones were read by immunoSEQ multiplex PCR, and TCRdb kept only the in-frame ones, dropping some. This sample has 150,000 or so clones, with about 90% found just once. Sequencing was carried out using PBMCs. These receptors were collected from a woman under 40 in good health and CMV-seropositive.

J is TRBJ2-5 and V is TRBV5-1, with 15 positions matching TRBD2. Germline CDR1 SGHRS, CDR2 YFSETQ. CDR3 size: 17 residues. After removal of 4 bases from V and 5 bases from J, the junction contained 9 bases not matched to a gene. The CDR3: CASSTGRTSGRAETQYF. The CDR3 DNA is TGCGCCAGCAGCACAGGACGGACTAGCGGGAGGGCCGAGACCCAGTACTTC.

This sequence joins TRBV27 and TRBJ2-1; D might be TRBD2 (6 bases). Trimming took off 5 bases at V and 0 bases at J, with 11 bases between the two ends. The CDR3 is 15 residues long. Germline values: CDR1 MNHEY, CDR2 SMNVEV (reference sequence). CDR3 coding DNA: TGTGCCAGCAGTGCCGGGACTCACTCCTACAATGAGCAGTTCTTC. Protein sequence: CASSAGTHSYNEQFF.

The chain couples TRBV5-1 to TRBJ2-5, with 7 bases identical to TRBD1. Germline CDR1 and CDR2: SGHRS and YFSETQ. The CDR3 runs to 13 residues. Trimming at V came to 0 bases and at J to 5 bases, leaving 1 base not matched to a gene. CDR3 nucleotide sequence: TGCGCCAGCAGCTTGGACAGGGGCGAGACCCAGTACTTC. Encoded protein: CASSLDRGETQYF.

The chain couples TRBV14 to TRBJ2-7; 9 bases map to TRBD2. CDR3 length: 14 amino acids. The junction had 7 bases not matched to a gene; V was cut back by 4 bases and J by 6 bases. Germline CDR1 SGHDN, CDR2 FVKESK. CDR3: CASSLVAGVSEQYF. In nucleotides, the CDR3 is TGTGCCAGCAGCCTGGTAGCGGGAGTTTCCGAGCAGTACTTC. Full variable domain (missing parts from reference TRBV14 and TRBJ2-7): EAGVTQFPSHSVIEKGQTVTLRCDPISGHDNLYWYRRVMGKEIKFLLHFVKESKQDESGMPNNRFLAERTGGTYSTLKVQPAELEDSGVYFCASSLVAGVSEQYFGPGTRLTVT.

The J gene is TRBJ1-2, the V gene TRBV7-2, with a possible D match to TRBD1 (5 bases). V lost 2 bases to trimming and J lost 1 base, with 11 bases between them. This CDR3 comprises 15 residues. From germline, CDR1 is SGHTA and CDR2 FQGNSA. DNA of the CDR3: TGTGCCAGCAGCTTACGCACTGACAGTAACTATGGCTACACCTTC. This sequence encodes CASSLRTDSNYGYTF.

V gene TRBV5-1 combines with J gene TRBJ1-3, with a tentative D call TRBD1 (5 bases). CDR3 length equals 15 residues. Between the trimmed V and J ends, which lost 5 bases and 0 bases, there was a span of 12 bases. CDR1 is SGHRS, CDR2 YFSETQ, per germline. In DNA form, the CDR3 reads TGCGCCAGCAGAGGGGCTCCAAACTCTGGAAACACCATATATTTT. This gives the protein CASRGAPNSGNTIYF. Full variable domain (missing parts from reference TRBV5-1 and TRBJ1-3): KAGVTQTPRYLIKTRGQQVTLSCSPISGHRSVSWYQQTPGQGLQFLFEYFSETQRNKGNFPGRFSGRQFSNSRSEMNVSTLELGDSALYLCASRGAPNSGNTIYFGEGSWLTVV.

The V gene is TRBV6-4, the J gene TRBJ2-1, with a possible D match to TRBD2 (6 bases). V was cut by 3 bases and J by 14 bases, with 26 bases left in between. The CDR3 is 16 amino acids. Germline assignment: CDR1 MRHNA and CDR2 SNTAGT. The CDR3 region has the DNA TGTGCCAGCAGTGAGTCCCCAGCGGGTGAAGGGAGAGAGGAGTTCTTC. Translated: CASSESPAGEGREEFF.

This sequence joins TRBV20-1 and TRBJ2-7, with D possibly being TRBD1 (6 bases). The CDR3 sequence is 11 residues long. CDR1 and CDR2 from the germline V gene are DFQATT and SNEGSKA (reference sequence). This CDR3 reads CSIPRGYEQYF. Here the CDR3 DNA reads TGCAGCATTCCCAGGGGCTACGAGCAGTACTTC.

V usage is TRBV6-5 and J usage is TRBJ2-7, with D perhaps matching TRBD2 (6 bases). Germline V CDR1 and CDR2: MNHEY, SVGAGI. V lost 5 bases to trimming and J lost 2 bases, with 13 bases between them. The CDR3 length is 14 residues. CDR3 DNA: TGTGCCAGCAGTCCCGGGACTGAGACCTACGAGCAGTACTTC. Its protein is CASSPGTETYEQYF.

J is TRBJ1-1 and V is TRBV2; 8 bases match TRBD1. This CDR3 contains 15 residues. The ends lost 7 bases at V and 11 bases at J; junction bases unmatched: 18. Germline values: CDR1 SNHLY, CDR2 FYNNEI. DNA of the CDR3: TGTGCCAGCACCGAAGGTGCAGGGGGCTACCCTACTGCTTTCTTT. Its translation: CASTEGAGGYPTAFF.

This clone was seen only once. The CDR3 sequence is CASSLGVNTEAFF. The DNA of the CDR3 is TGTGCCAGCAGCCTAGGGGTGAACACTGAAGCTTTCTTT. The chain joins TRBV28 to TRBJ1-1, with a tentative D call TRBD1 (5 bases). The CDR3 runs to 13 residues. The germline V gene has CDR1 MDHEN and CDR2 SYDVKM. V was trimmed by 6 bases and J by 0 bases, leaving 8 bases between them.

This chain joins TRBV28 and TRBJ1-3; D is undetermined. The V end lost 4 bases, the J end lost 7 bases, and 14 bases lay between the germline ends. Germline V CDR1 and CDR2: MDHEN, SYDVKM. The CDR3 extends over 14 amino acids. CDR3 region: CASSSRTRGNTIYF. The CDR3 coding sequence is TGTGCCAGCAGTTCCAGAACTCGCGGGAACACCATATATTTT.

This chain uses TRBV14 with TRBJ2-7; D is undetermined. CDR1 SGHDN and CDR2 FVKESK come from the germline V gene. CDR3 size: 14 residues. V dropped 1 base and J dropped 2 bases, with 9 bases sitting between them. The CDR3 spells CASSQVRIPYEQYF. CDR3 DNA: TGTGCCAGCAGCCAAGTCAGGATTCCCTACGAGCAGTACTTC.

This sequence joins TRBV9 and TRBJ2-7; D not resolved. CDR1 and CDR2 from the germline V gene are SGDLS and YYNGEE. The CDR3 runs 13 residues. V was clipped by 1 base and J by 6 bases, with 11 bases between them. DNA of the CDR3: TGTGCCAGCAGCGTATTCGGTTCGGGCGAGCAGTACTTC. This translates into CASSVFGSGEQYF.

J is TRBJ2-7 and V is TRBV5-1, with D possibly TRBD2 on 6 matching bases. The CDR3 is made up of 14 amino acids. Germline CDR1 and CDR2: SGHRS and YFSETQ. Deletions cut 0 bases from V and 5 bases from J, with 12 bases between. The CDR3 nucleotides are TGCGCCAGCAGCTTGGCCGGGGGACCCAACGAGCAGTACTTC. This translates into CASSLAGGPNEQYF.

The V gene is TRBV19, the J gene TRBJ1-2; 11 nucleotides line up with TRBD1. The J segment lost 5 bases and the V segment lost 5 bases, leaving 4 bases of the junction unmatched. The CDR3 loop spans 14 amino acids. CDR1 is LNHDA, CDR2 SQIVND, per germline (reference sequence). The CDR3 is CASSPGTGGYGYTF. The CDR3 nucleotides are TGTGCCAGTAGTCCCGGGACAGGGGGGTATGGCTACACCTTC.